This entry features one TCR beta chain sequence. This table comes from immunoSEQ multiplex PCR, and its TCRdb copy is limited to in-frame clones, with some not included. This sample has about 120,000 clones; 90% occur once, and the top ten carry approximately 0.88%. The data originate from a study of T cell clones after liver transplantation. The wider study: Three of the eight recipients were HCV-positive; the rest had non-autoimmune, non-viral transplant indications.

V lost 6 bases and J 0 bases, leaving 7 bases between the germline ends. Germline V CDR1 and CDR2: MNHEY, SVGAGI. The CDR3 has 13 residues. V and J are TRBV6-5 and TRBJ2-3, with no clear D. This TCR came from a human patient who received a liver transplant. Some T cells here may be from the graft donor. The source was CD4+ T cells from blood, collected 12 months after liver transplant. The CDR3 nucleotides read TGTGCCAGCAGGCTGATCAGCACAGATACGCAGTATTTT. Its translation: CASRLISTDTQYF.